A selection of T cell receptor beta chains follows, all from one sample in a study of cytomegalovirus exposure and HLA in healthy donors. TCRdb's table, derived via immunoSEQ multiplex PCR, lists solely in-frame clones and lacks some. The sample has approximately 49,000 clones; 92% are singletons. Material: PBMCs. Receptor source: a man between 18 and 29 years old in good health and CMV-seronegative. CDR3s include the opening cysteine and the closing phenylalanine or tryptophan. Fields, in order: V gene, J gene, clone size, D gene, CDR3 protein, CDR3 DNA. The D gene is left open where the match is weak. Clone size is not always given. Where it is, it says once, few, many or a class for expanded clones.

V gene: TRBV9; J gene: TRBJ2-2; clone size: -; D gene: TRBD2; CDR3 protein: CASSVQLTSGTNTGELFF; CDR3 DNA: TGTGCCAGCAGCGTACAATTAACTAGCGGGACTAACACCGGGGAGCTGTTTTTT
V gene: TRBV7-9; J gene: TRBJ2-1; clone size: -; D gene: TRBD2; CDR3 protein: CASSLFAGGGSNEQFF; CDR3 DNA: TGTGCCAGCAGCTTATTTGCGGGAGGGGGTAGTAATGAGCAGTTCTTC
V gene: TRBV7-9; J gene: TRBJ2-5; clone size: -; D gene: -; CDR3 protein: CASSLEGGRETQYF; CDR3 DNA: TGTGCCAGCAGCTTAGAAGGGGGTAGAGAGACCCAGTACTTC
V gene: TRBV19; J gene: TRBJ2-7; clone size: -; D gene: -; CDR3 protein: CASSIGQGTYEQYF; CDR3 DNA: TGTGCCAGTAGTATAGGCCAGGGGACCTACGAGCAGTACTTC
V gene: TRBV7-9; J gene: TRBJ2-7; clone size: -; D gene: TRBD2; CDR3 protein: CASSPTSGSSYEQYF; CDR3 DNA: TGTGCCAGCAGCCCGACTAGCGGGAGTTCCTACGAGCAGTACTTC
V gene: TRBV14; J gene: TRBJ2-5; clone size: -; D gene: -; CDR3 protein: CASSQDFRSPFQETQYF; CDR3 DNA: TGTGCCAGCAGCCAAGATTTCAGGTCTCCTTTCCAAGAGACCCAGTACTTC
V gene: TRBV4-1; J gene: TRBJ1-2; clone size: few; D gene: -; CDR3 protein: CASSRGDASNYGYTF; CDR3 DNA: TGCGCCAGCAGCCGCGGGGACGCATCTAACTATGGCTACACCTTC
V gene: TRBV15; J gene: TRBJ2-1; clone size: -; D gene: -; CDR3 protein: CATAGLEYNEQFF; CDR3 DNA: TGTGCCACGGCGGGGCTTGAATACAATGAGCAGTTCTTC
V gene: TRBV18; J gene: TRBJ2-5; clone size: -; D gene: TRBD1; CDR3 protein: CASSPRQGETQYF; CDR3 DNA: TGTGCCAGCTCACCTCGACAGGGGGAGACCCAGTACTTC
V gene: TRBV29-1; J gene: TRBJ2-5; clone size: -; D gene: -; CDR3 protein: CSVVGRLQETQYF; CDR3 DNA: TGCAGCGTTGTGGGTAGACTCCAAGAGACCCAGTACTTC
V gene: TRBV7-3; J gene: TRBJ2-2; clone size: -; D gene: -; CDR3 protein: CASSLTASGAGELFF; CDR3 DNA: TGTGCCAGCAGCCTGACTGCGTCGGGAGCCGGGGAGCTGTTTTTT
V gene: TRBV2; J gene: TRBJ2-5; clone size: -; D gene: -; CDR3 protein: CASSGGTQYF; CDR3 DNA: TGTGCCAGCAGTGGAGGGACCCAGTACTTC
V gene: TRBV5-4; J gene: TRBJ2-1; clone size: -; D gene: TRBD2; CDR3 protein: CASSRGPFRTSGSRYNEQFF; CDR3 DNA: TGTGCCAGCAGCCGGGGGCCATTTCGGACTAGCGGGAGTAGGTACAATGAGCAGTTCTTC
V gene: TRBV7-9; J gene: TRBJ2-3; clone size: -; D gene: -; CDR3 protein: CASSLARLSDTQYF; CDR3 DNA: TGTGCCAGCAGCTTAGCGCGGTTATCAGATACGCAGTATTTT
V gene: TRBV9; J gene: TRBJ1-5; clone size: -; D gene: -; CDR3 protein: CASSQTGQNQPQHF; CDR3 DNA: TGTGCCAGCAGCCAAACAGGGCAGAATCAGCCCCAGCATTTT
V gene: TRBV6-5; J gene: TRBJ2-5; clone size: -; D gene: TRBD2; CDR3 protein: CASSSTSGSKTQYF; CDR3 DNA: TGTGCCAGCAGTTCAACTAGCGGGAGTAAGACCCAGTACTTC
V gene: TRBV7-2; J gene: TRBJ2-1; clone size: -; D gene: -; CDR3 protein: CASSLALALNEQFF; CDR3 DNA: TGTGCCAGCAGCTTAGCCCTAGCCCTCAATGAGCAGTTCTTC
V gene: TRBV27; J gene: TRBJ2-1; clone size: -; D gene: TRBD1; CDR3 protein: CASSLVKTGPSYNEQFF; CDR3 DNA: TGTGCCAGCAGTTTAGTCAAGACAGGGCCGTCCTACAATGAGCAGTTCTTC
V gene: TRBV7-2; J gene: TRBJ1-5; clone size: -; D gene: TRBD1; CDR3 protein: CASSPDRVQPQHF; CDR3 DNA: TGTGCCAGCAGCCCGGACAGGGTTCAGCCCCAGCATTTT
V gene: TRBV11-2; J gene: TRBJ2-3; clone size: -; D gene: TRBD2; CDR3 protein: CASRATSGGGADTQYF; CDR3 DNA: TGTGCCAGCAGGGCCACTAGCGGGGGGGGCGCAGATACGCAGTATTTT
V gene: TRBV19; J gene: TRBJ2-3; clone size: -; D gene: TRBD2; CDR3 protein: CASSIALAGSGDTQYF; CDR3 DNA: TGTGCCAGTAGTATTGCACTAGCGGGGTCCGGAGATACGCAGTATTTT
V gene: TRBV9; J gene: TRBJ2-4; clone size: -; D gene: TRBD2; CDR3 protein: CASSDSVAGEAKNIQYF; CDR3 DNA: TGTGCCAGCAGCGACTCCGTAGCGGGAGAGGCCAAAAACATTCAGTACTTC
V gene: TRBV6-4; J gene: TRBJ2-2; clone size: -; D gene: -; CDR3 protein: CASSDSRLGAGELFF; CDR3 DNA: TGTGCCAGCAGTGACTCTCGACTAGGAGCCGGGGAGCTGTTTTTT
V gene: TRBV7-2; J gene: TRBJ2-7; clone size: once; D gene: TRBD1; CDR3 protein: CASSPAGTGVYEQYF; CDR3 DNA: TGTGCCAGCAGCCCCGCTGGGACAGGGGTCTACGAGCAGTACTTC
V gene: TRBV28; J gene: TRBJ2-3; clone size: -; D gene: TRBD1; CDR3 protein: CASNTLGGRVPDMQYF; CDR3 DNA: TGTGCCAGCAACACCTTAGGGGGCAGGGTTCCAGATATGCAGTATTTT
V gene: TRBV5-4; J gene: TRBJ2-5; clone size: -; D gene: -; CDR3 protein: CASSVDTYQETQYF; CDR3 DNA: TGTGCCAGCAGCGTTGACACGTACCAAGAGACCCAGTACTTC
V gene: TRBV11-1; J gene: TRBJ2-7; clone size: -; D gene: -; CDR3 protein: CASSLGPTSFEQYF; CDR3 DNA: TGTGCCAGCAGCTTAGGGCCGACTAGTTTCGAGCAGTACTTC
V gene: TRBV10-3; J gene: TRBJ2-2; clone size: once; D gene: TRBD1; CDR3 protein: CAISNRGNAGELFF; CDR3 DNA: TGTGCCATCAGCAACAGGGGAAACGCCGGGGAGCTGTTTTTT
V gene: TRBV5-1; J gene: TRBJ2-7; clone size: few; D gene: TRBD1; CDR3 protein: CASSLAGQVSSYEQYF; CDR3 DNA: TGCGCCAGCAGCTTGGCGGGACAGGTCAGCTCCTACGAGCAGTACTTC
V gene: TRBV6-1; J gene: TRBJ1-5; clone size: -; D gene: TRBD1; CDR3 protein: CASSEPGTGKLVEPQHF; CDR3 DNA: TGTGCCAGCAGTGAACCCGGGACAGGGAAATTGGTGGAGCCCCAGCATTTT
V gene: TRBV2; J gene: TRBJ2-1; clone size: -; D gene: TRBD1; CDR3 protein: CASSDVLDRLYNEQFF; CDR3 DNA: TGTGCCAGCAGTGATGTGCTGGACAGGCTTTACAATGAGCAGTTCTTC
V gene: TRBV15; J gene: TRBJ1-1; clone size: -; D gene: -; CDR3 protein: CATSRFSGIGNTEAFF; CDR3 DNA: TGTGCCACCAGCAGATTTAGCGGCATCGGGAACACTGAAGCTTTCTTT
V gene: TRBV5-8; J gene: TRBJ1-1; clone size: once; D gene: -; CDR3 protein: CASRRGHPNTEAFF; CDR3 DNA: TGTGCCAGCAGACGGGGACACCCGAACACTGAAGCTTTCTTT
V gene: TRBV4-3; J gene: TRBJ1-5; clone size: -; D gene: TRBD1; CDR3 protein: CASSQDVGTDQGAQHF; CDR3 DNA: TGCGCCAGCAGCCAAGATGTGGGGACAGACCAAGGGGCCCAGCATTTT
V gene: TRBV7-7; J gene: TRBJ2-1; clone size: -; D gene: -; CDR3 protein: CASSLRSESYNEQFF; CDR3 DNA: TGTGCCAGCAGCTTAAGGAGCGAATCCTACAATGAGCAGTTCTTC
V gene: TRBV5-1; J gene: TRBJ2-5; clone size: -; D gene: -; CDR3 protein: CASSLLVQETQYF; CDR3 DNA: TGCGCCAGCAGCTTGCTCGTCCAAGAGACCCAGTACTTC
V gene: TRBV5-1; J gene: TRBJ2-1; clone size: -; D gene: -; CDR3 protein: CASSLVPIGRGAYNEQFF; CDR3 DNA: TGCGCCAGCAGCTTGGTCCCCATCGGCAGGGGAGCCTACAATGAGCAGTTCTTC
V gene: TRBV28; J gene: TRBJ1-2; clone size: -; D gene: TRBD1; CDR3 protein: CASSSGQGYYGYTF; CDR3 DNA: TGTGCCAGCAGTTCTGGACAGGGCTACTATGGCTACACCTTC
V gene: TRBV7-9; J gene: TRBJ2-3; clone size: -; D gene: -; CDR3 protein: CASSLNTGSNTQYF; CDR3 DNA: TGTGCCAGCAGCTTGAATACAGGTTCCAATACGCAGTATTTT
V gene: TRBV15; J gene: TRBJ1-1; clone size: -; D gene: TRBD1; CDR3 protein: CATRTGGTNTEAFF; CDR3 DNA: TGTGCCACCCGGACAGGGGGTACGAACACTGAAGCTTTCTTT
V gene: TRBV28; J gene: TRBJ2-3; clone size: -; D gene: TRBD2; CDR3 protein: CASSFGISGSTDTQYF; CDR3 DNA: TGTGCCAGCAGTTTCGGGATTAGCGGGAGTACGGATACGCAGTATTTT
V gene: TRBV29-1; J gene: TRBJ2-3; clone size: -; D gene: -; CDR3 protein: CSVEGQQGSTDTQYF; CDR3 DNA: TGCAGCGTTGAAGGCCAGCAGGGCTCCACAGATACGCAGTATTTT
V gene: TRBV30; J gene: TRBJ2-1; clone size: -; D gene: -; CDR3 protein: CAWSPYNEQFF; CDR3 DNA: TGTGCCTGGAGCCCATACAATGAGCAGTTCTTC
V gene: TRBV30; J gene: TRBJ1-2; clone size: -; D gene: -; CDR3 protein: CAWGGQSYGYTF; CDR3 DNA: TGTGCCTGGGGTGGACAGAGCTATGGCTACACCTTC
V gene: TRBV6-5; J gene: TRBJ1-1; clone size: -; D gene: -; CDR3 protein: CASSYGGADTEAFF; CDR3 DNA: TGTGCCAGCAGTTACGGGGGCGCGGACACTGAAGCTTTCTTT
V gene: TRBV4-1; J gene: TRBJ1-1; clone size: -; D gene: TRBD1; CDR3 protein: CASSQLITGGVTEAFF; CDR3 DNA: TGCGCCAGCAGCCAACTTATAACAGGGGGCGTCACTGAAGCTTTCTTT